This T cell receptor beta chain was captured in a study of HIV-infected patients and healthy controls. V lost 3 bases, J lost 1 base, and 12 bases lay in between. This CDR3 has 15 residues. CDR1 SGHAT and CDR2 FQNNGV come from the germline V gene. TCRdb re-called the 5' RACE reads with MiXCR, one entry per CDR3 protein. The sample lists 15,000 to 20,000 distinct CDR3 sequences, roughly 19% seen once, with approximately 31% in the top ten. The V and J genes are TRBV11-2 and TRBJ1-2, with no clear D. Input material: CD8+ T cells from blood. This TCR was sampled from a human donor in good health. CDR3 DNA sequence: TGTGCCAGCAGCTTCGCACCAGAGCTTAACTATGGCTACACCTTC. Protein: CASSFAPELNYGYTF.